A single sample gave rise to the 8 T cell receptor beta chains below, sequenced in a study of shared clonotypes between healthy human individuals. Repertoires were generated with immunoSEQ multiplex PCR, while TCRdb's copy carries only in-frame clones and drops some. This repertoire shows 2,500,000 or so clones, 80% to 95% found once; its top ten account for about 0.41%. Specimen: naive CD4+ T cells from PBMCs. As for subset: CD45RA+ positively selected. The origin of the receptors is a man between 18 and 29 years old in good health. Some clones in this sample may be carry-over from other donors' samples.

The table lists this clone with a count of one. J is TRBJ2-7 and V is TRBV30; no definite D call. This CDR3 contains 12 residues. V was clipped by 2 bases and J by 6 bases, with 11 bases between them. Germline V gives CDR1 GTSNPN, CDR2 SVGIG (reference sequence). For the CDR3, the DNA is TGTGCCTGGAGTCTTACCTTGGGCGAGCAGTACTTC. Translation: CAWSLTLGEQYF.

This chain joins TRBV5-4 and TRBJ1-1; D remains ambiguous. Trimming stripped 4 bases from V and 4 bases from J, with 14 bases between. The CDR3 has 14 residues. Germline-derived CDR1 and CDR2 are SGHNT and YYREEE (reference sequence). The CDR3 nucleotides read TGTGCCAGCAGCCCGAGCGCGAGTTTCACTGAAGCTTTCTTT. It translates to CASSPSASFTEAFF.

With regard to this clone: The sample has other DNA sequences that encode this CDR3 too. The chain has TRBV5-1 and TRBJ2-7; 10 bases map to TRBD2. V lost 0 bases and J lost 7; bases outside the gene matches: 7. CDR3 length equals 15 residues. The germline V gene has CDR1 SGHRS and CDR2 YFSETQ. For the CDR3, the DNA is TGCGCCAGCAGCTTGGAGTCTAGCGGGAGAGTGGAGCAGTACTTC. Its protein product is CASSLESSGRVEQYF.

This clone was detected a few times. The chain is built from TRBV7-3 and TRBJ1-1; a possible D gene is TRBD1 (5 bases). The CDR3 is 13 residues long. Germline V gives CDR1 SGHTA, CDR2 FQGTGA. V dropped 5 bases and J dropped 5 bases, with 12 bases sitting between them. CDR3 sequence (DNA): TGTGCCAGCAGCCGTGGTTGGGGGACTGAAGCTTTCTTT. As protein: CASSRGWGTEAFF.

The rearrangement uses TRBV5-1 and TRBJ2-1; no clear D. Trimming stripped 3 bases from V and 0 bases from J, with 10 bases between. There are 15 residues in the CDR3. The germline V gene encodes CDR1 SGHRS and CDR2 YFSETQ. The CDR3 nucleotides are TGCGCCAGCAGCTCGGACCGGACCTCCTACAATGAGCAGTTCTTC. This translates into CASSSDRTSYNEQFF.

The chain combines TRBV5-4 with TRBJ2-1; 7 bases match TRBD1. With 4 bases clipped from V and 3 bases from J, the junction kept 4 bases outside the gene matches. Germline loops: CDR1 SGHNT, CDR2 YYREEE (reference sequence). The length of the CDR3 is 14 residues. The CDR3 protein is CASSTRQGYNEQFF. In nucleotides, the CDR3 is TGTGCCAGCAGCACAAGACAGGGCTACAATGAGCAGTTCTTC.

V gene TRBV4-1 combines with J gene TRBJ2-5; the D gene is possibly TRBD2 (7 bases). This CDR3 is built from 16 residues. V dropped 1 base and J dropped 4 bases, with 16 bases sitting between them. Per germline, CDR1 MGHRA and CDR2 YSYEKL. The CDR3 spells CASSQGMQGRGETQYF. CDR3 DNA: TGCGCCAGCAGCCAAGGAATGCAGGGGAGGGGAGAGACCCAGTACTTC.

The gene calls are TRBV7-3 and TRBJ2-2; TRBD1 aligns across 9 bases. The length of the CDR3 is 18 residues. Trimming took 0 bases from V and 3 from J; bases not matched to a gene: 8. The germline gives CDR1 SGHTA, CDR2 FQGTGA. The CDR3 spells CASSLTSGQGRDTGELFF. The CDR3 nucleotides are TGTGCCAGCAGCTTAACATCGGGACAGGGAAGGGACACCGGGGAGCTGTTTTTT.